This is a list of T cell receptor beta chains from one sample in a study of blood T cell repertoires in COVID-19. Here immunoSEQ multiplex PCR was the method, and the copy in TCRdb shows in-frame clones only, minus some. The data hold under 150,000 clones, with less than 90% observed a single time. The sample taken for sequencing was PBMCs or T cells enriched from blood (not recorded which). All receptors come from a man aged 30-40 years who had recovered from COVID-19. Both conserved end residues are part of each CDR3. A D gene is named only where the DNA matches it firmly. Clone size appears in some rows only: once, few, many, or a class for an expanded clone.

d_call: TRBD2
v_call: TRBV30
j_call: TRBJ2-1
clone_size: NA
cdr3_aa: CAWSPLLAGPVNEQFF
cdr3_nt: TGTGCCTGGAGCCCTCTACTAGCGGGTCCTGTCAATGAGCAGTTCTTC

d_call: NA
v_call: TRBV7-9
j_call: TRBJ1-2
clone_size: once
cdr3_aa: CASSLVTGYGYTF
cdr3_nt: TGTGCCAGCAGCCTCGTAACAGGATATGGCTACACCTTC

d_call: NA
v_call: TRBV5-1
j_call: TRBJ1-5
clone_size: NA
cdr3_aa: CASSLEGSNGNQPQHF
cdr3_nt: TGCGCCAGCAGCTTGGAGGGGTCTAATGGCAATCAGCCCCAGCATTTT

d_call: TRBD2
v_call: TRBV7-2
j_call: TRBJ2-1
clone_size: few
cdr3_aa: CASSIQRASGRAYNEQFF
cdr3_nt: TGTGCCAGCAGCATCCAACGCGCTAGCGGGAGGGCCTACAATGAGCAGTTCTTC

d_call: NA
v_call: TRBV6-1
j_call: TRBJ2-7
clone_size: once
cdr3_aa: CASSDGSRYEQYF
cdr3_nt: TGTGCCAGCAGTGACGGGTCCCGCTACGAGCAGTACTTC

d_call: TRBD2
v_call: TRBV5-1
j_call: TRBJ2-1
clone_size: NA
cdr3_aa: CASSLALAGGQNEQFF
cdr3_nt: TGCGCCAGCAGCTTGGCACTAGCGGGGGGGCAAAATGAGCAGTTCTTC

d_call: NA
v_call: TRBV19
j_call: TRBJ1-5
clone_size: NA
cdr3_aa: CASRQAGVIDQPQHF
cdr3_nt: TGTGCCAGTAGGCAGGCAGGGGTGATTGATCAGCCCCAGCATTTT

d_call: NA
v_call: TRBV7-2
j_call: TRBJ2-2
clone_size: once
cdr3_aa: CASSLVYLAPGELFF
cdr3_nt: TGTGCCAGCAGCTTAGTATACCTAGCCCCCGGGGAGCTGTTTTTT

d_call: NA
v_call: TRBV5-4
j_call: TRBJ2-1
clone_size: NA
cdr3_aa: CASSLEGSSYNEQFF
cdr3_nt: TGTGCCAGCAGCTTGGAAGGGAGCTCCTACAATGAGCAGTTCTTC

d_call: TRBD2
v_call: TRBV4-2
j_call: TRBJ2-2
clone_size: NA
cdr3_aa: CASSQDLRGSTTGELFF
cdr3_nt: TGTGCCAGCAGCCAAGATTTGCGGGGGTCCACGACCGGGGAGCTGTTTTTT

d_call: NA
v_call: TRBV19
j_call: TRBJ2-3
clone_size: NA
cdr3_aa: CASSNRGDTQYF
cdr3_nt: TGTGCCAGTAGTAACCGGGGGGATACGCAGTATTTT

d_call: TRBD1
v_call: TRBV18
j_call: TRBJ1-5
clone_size: NA
cdr3_aa: CASSAGGGGGQPQHF
cdr3_nt: TGTGCCAGCTCAGCGGGAGGAGGGGGCGGTCAGCCCCAGCATTTT

d_call: NA
v_call: TRBV27
j_call: TRBJ2-5
clone_size: NA
cdr3_aa: CASSTTGFQTQYF
cdr3_nt: TGTGCCAGCAGTACGACGGGATTTCAGACCCAGTACTTC

d_call: NA
v_call: TRBV15
j_call: TRBJ1-4
clone_size: few
cdr3_aa: CATSRVQPNEKLFF
cdr3_nt: TGTGCCACCAGCAGAGTACAGCCTAATGAAAAACTGTTTTTT

d_call: NA
v_call: TRBV3-1/TRBV3-2
j_call: TRBJ2-1
clone_size: NA
cdr3_aa: CASTHRASYNEQFF
cdr3_nt: TGTGCCAGCACCCACAGGGCTTCCTACAATGAGCAGTTCTTC

d_call: TRBD2
v_call: TRBV6-2/TRBV6-3
j_call: TRBJ2-1
clone_size: NA
cdr3_aa: CASSLAGLHNEQFF
cdr3_nt: TGTGCCAGCAGTTTAGCGGGCTTACACAATGAGCAGTTCTTC

d_call: NA
v_call: TRBV2
j_call: TRBJ1-4
clone_size: NA
cdr3_aa: CASSRNSQGVNEKLFF
cdr3_nt: TGTGCCAGCAGTCGCAATTCACAGGGCGTTAATGAAAAACTGTTTTTT

d_call: TRBD1
v_call: TRBV9
j_call: TRBJ2-2
clone_size: NA
cdr3_aa: CASRARGSDTGELFF
cdr3_nt: TGTGCCAGCAGGGCCAGGGGGTCGGACACCGGGGAGCTGTTTTTT

d_call: NA
v_call: TRBV7-9
j_call: TRBJ2-3
clone_size: once
cdr3_aa: CASSLLPEGRDTQYF
cdr3_nt: TGTGCCAGCAGCTTATTGCCAGAAGGCAGGGATACGCAGTATTTT

d_call: NA
v_call: TRBV3-1/TRBV3-2
j_call: TRBJ2-5
clone_size: few
cdr3_aa: CASSPTRSGGGETQYF
cdr3_nt: TGTGCCAGCAGCCCCACGAGGAGCGGAGGAGGAGAGACCCAGTACTTC

d_call: TRBD1
v_call: TRBV11-1
j_call: TRBJ1-6
clone_size: NA
cdr3_aa: CASSYYGTGNSPLHF
cdr3_nt: TGTGCCAGCAGCTATTACGGGACAGGGAATTCACCCCTCCACTTT

d_call: TRBD1
v_call: TRBV5-1
j_call: TRBJ2-5
clone_size: NA
cdr3_aa: CASSSGTAQETQYF
cdr3_nt: TGCGCCAGCAGCTCGGGGACAGCACAAGAGACCCAGTACTTC

d_call: TRBD2
v_call: TRBV5-4
j_call: TRBJ2-2
clone_size: NA
cdr3_aa: CASSTLAGGPPGELFF
cdr3_nt: TGTGCCAGCAGCACACTAGCGGGAGGGCCCCCCGGGGAGCTGTTTTTT

d_call: NA
v_call: TRBV18
j_call: TRBJ1-3
clone_size: NA
cdr3_aa: CASSPPAQGNTIYF
cdr3_nt: TGTGCCAGCTCACCACCGGCCCAAGGAAACACCATATATTTT

d_call: NA
v_call: TRBV25-1
j_call: TRBJ1-1
clone_size: NA
cdr3_aa: CASSERGLGNTEAFF
cdr3_nt: TGTGCCAGCAGTGAGCGCGGATTGGGGAACACTGAAGCTTTCTTT

d_call: TRBD1
v_call: TRBV9
j_call: TRBJ2-5
clone_size: NA
cdr3_aa: CASSTRTGEGETQYF
cdr3_nt: TGTGCCAGCAGCACCCGGACAGGGGAGGGAGAGACCCAGTACTTC

d_call: TRBD1
v_call: TRBV19
j_call: TRBJ2-1
clone_size: NA
cdr3_aa: CASSTTGDGNEQFF
cdr3_nt: TGTGCCAGTAGCACGACAGGGGATGGGAATGAGCAGTTCTTC

d_call: NA
v_call: TRBV11-1
j_call: TRBJ2-5
clone_size: NA
cdr3_aa: CASSWGGGASQETQYF
cdr3_nt: TGTGCCAGCAGCTGGGGGGGCGGGGCCAGCCAAGAGACCCAGTACTTC

d_call: NA
v_call: TRBV7-2
j_call: TRBJ2-1
clone_size: NA
cdr3_aa: CASSFQGRGNEQFF
cdr3_nt: TGTGCCAGCAGCTTTCAAGGTAGGGGGAATGAGCAGTTCTTC

d_call: NA
v_call: TRBV29-1
j_call: TRBJ1-1
clone_size: NA
cdr3_aa: CSVVEATLAFF
cdr3_nt: TGCAGCGTTGTGGAAGCGACTTTAGCTTTCTTT

d_call: NA
v_call: TRBV5-1
j_call: TRBJ2-6
clone_size: NA
cdr3_aa: CASSLQGSGANVLTF
cdr3_nt: TGCGCCAGCAGCTTGCAGGGGTCTGGGGCCAACGTCCTGACTTTC

d_call: TRBD1
v_call: TRBV3-1/TRBV3-2
j_call: TRBJ1-2
clone_size: NA
cdr3_aa: CASSPHQGANYGYTF
cdr3_nt: TGTGCCAGCAGCCCGCATCAGGGGGCTAACTATGGCTACACCTTC

d_call: NA
v_call: TRBV6-5
j_call: TRBJ1-2
clone_size: NA
cdr3_aa: CASRYPGQSTGYTF
cdr3_nt: TGTGCCAGCCGATATCCTGGACAGTCTACTGGCTACACCTTC

d_call: NA
v_call: TRBV5-4
j_call: TRBJ1-2
clone_size: NA
cdr3_aa: CASSREGGSPGYTF
cdr3_nt: TGTGCCAGCAGTCGCGAGGGAGGGAGTCCCGGCTACACCTTC

d_call: NA
v_call: TRBV2
j_call: TRBJ2-3
clone_size: NA
cdr3_aa: CASSEMRPRGTDTQYF
cdr3_nt: TGTGCCAGCAGTGAAATGCGCCCGAGGGGCACAGATACGCAGTATTTT

d_call: NA
v_call: TRBV27
j_call: TRBJ2-7
clone_size: NA
cdr3_aa: CASRGTPYEQYF
cdr3_nt: TGTGCCAGCAGGGGGACACCCTACGAGCAGTACTTC

d_call: TRBD1
v_call: TRBV5-4
j_call: TRBJ2-7
clone_size: NA
cdr3_aa: CASSPGTGVPGEYF
cdr3_nt: TGTGCCAGCAGCCCCGGGACAGGGGTTCCCGGGGAGTACTTC

d_call: NA
v_call: TRBV19
j_call: TRBJ2-1
clone_size: once
cdr3_aa: CASSPRRYNEQFF
cdr3_nt: TGTGCCAGTAGTCCTAGGCGGTACAATGAGCAGTTCTTC

d_call: TRBD2
v_call: TRBV5-1
j_call: TRBJ2-3
clone_size: NA
cdr3_aa: CASSLGTSGGPEDTQYF
cdr3_nt: TGCGCCAGCAGCTTGGGGACTAGCGGGGGACCTGAGGATACGCAGTATTTT

d_call: TRBD1
v_call: TRBV5-6
j_call: TRBJ2-1
clone_size: NA
cdr3_aa: CASSLEGQGAGNEQFF
cdr3_nt: TGTGCCAGCAGCTTGGAGGGACAGGGGGCGGGGAATGAGCAGTTCTTC

d_call: TRBD2
v_call: TRBV7-3
j_call: TRBJ2-1
clone_size: NA
cdr3_aa: CASSLTTGGINEQFF
cdr3_nt: TGTGCCAGCAGCTTAACGACGGGAGGGATCAATGAGCAGTTCTTC

d_call: NA
v_call: TRBV9
j_call: TRBJ1-3
clone_size: NA
cdr3_aa: CASSVGGGNTIYF
cdr3_nt: TGTGCCAGCAGCGTAGGAGGGGGAAACACCATATATTTT

d_call: NA
v_call: TRBV3-1/TRBV3-2
j_call: TRBJ2-5
clone_size: once
cdr3_aa: CASSQSLETQYF
cdr3_nt: TGTGCCAGCAGCCAATCCCTCGAGACCCAGTACTTC

d_call: TRBD2
v_call: TRBV5-1
j_call: TRBJ2-3
clone_size: NA
cdr3_aa: CASSLGLAGGTDTQYF
cdr3_nt: TGCGCCAGCAGCTTGGGGCTAGCGGGGGGCACAGATACGCAGTATTTT

d_call: NA
v_call: TRBV6-1
j_call: TRBJ1-6
clone_size: NA
cdr3_aa: CASSEVEDSPLHF
cdr3_nt: TGTGCCAGCAGTGAAGTGGAGGATTCACCCCTCCACTTT

d_call: NA
v_call: TRBV19
j_call: TRBJ1-1
clone_size: NA
cdr3_aa: CASRGGIKAFF
cdr3_nt: TGTGCCAGTAGGGGGGGAATTAAAGCTTTCTTT

d_call: NA
v_call: TRBV5-4
j_call: TRBJ2-7
clone_size: NA
cdr3_aa: CASSLVAGAMGLYEQYF
cdr3_nt: TGTGCCAGCAGCTTGGTAGCTGGGGCGATGGGGTTATACGAGCAGTACTTC

d_call: NA
v_call: TRBV11-2
j_call: TRBJ2-3
clone_size: NA
cdr3_aa: CASSLGQTSTDTQYF
cdr3_nt: TGTGCCAGCAGCTTAGGACAGACTAGCACAGATACGCAGTATTTT

d_call: NA
v_call: TRBV25-1
j_call: TRBJ2-5
clone_size: once
cdr3_aa: CASEELETQYF
cdr3_nt: TGTGCCAGTGAGGAGTTAGAGACCCAGTACTTC

d_call: TRBD1
v_call: TRBV12-3/TRBV12-4
j_call: TRBJ1-1
clone_size: NA
cdr3_aa: CASSQTGGAFF
cdr3_nt: TGTGCCAGCAGCCAAACAGGGGGCGCTTTCTTT

d_call: TRBD2
v_call: TRBV19
j_call: TRBJ2-7
clone_size: NA
cdr3_aa: CASSTFSGSHEQYF
cdr3_nt: TGTGCCAGTAGTACTTTTAGCGGGAGCCACGAGCAGTACTTC

d_call: NA
v_call: TRBV5-1
j_call: TRBJ2-1
clone_size: NA
cdr3_aa: CASSPDGQGIDEQFF
cdr3_nt: TGCGCCAGCAGCCCGGATGGGCAGGGGATCGATGAGCAGTTCTTC